This TCR beta chain was captured in a study of radiation and T cells in renal cell carcinoma. The wider study: Nephrectomy followed 15 Gy stereotactic body radiation by 4 weeks. Study outcomes and limitations: Pretreatment tumor biopsies were lacking, so baseline clonotypes are unknown.

Here immunoSEQ multiplex PCR was the method, and the copy in TCRdb shows in-frame clones only, minus some. Of 150,000 or so clones listed, 70% to 90% are singletons. Specified time point: baseline pretreatment blood. Treatment reported: 15 Gy SBRT to primary tumor, nephrectomy 4 weeks later. Blood was sampled at baseline, 2 weeks and 4 weeks after SBRT. The tumor was a clear cell renal cell carcinoma. The CDR3 covers 14 residues. The V gene lost 5 bases and the J gene lost 4 bases, with 13 bases spanning the gap. Germline CDR1 is SGHAT and CDR2 is FQDESV (reference sequence). Turning to this clone: Its antigen is unidentified.

The sequencing here drew on blood, taken from a patient whose treatment included radiotherapy and nephrectomy. The chain has TRBV11-1 and TRBJ2-3; D possibly corresponds to TRBD2 (6 bases). This receptor was obtained from a woman between 45 and 65 years old with renal cell carcinoma. CDR3 nucleotides: TGTGCCAGCAGCCTCGGGGGTAGCGCAGATACGCAGTATTTT. Residues: CASSLGGSADTQYF. The variable domain in full, completed from reference TRBV11-1 and TRBJ2-3, reads EAEVAQSPRYKITEKSQAVAFWCDPISGHATLYWYRQILGQGPELLVQFQDESVVDDSQLPKDRFSAERLKGVDSTLKIQPAELGDSAMYLCASSLGGSADTQYFGPGTRLTVL.